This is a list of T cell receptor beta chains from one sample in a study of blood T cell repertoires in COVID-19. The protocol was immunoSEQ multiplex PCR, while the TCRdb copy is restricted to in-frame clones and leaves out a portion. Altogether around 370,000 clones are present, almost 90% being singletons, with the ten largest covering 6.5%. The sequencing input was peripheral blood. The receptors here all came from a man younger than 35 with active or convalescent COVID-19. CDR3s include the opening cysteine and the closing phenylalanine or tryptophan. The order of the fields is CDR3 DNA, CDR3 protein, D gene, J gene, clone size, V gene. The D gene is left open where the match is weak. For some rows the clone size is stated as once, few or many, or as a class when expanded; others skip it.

TGTGCCTGGAACAGAGAAGGGAGGGAGCCCCAGCATTTT | CAWNREGREPQHF | - | TRBJ1-5 | - | TRBV30
TGCAGTGCCGGGGTAAACACTGAAGCTTTCTTT | CSAGVNTEAFF | - | TRBJ1-1 | - | TRBV20-1
TGTGCCAGCTTCGGGAGAATCTACACTGAAGCTTTCTTT | CASFGRIYTEAFF | - | TRBJ1-1 | - | TRBV5-6
TGTGCCAGCAGCTTAACAGGGGGTAGGTCTGAAGCTTTCTTT | CASSLTGGRSEAFF | TRBD1 | TRBJ1-1 | - | TRBV14
TGTGCCAGCGGGGGGGTGCTAACCTACGAGCAGTACTTC | CASGGVLTYEQYF | TRBD2 | TRBJ2-7 | - | TRBV27
TGCGCCAGCAGCCAAGAAGCAGGGGGCTATAATTCACCCCTCCACTTT | CASSQEAGGYNSPLHF | TRBD1 | TRBJ1-6 | - | TRBV4-1
TGTGCCAGCAGTCGGGGGACCTCCCTCCTCCACTTT | CASSRGTSLLHF | - | TRBJ1-6 | - | TRBV6-2/TRBV6-3
TGCAGCGTTGGGGACAGGGGCAGGACAGATACGCAGTATTTT | CSVGDRGRTDTQYF | TRBD1 | TRBJ2-3 | - | TRBV29-1
TGCAGCGTGACTAGCGGGGGGATCACAGATACGCAGTATTTT | CSVTSGGITDTQYF | TRBD2 | TRBJ2-3 | - | TRBV29-1
TGTGCCAGCCGGACTAGCGGGTACCTCACAGATACGCAGTATTTT | CASRTSGYLTDTQYF | TRBD2 | TRBJ2-3 | once | TRBV2
TGTGCCAGCAGCTACGGGACAGGGCGAGGCTACACCTTC | CASSYGTGRGYTF | TRBD1 | TRBJ1-2 | once | TRBV7-6
TGTGCCAGCTCACCCCAGACAGGTGAAGCTTTCTTT | CASSPQTGEAFF | - | TRBJ1-1 | - | TRBV18
TGTGCCAGCAGCATGTCAGTGAACACTGAAGCTTTCTTT | CASSMSVNTEAFF | - | TRBJ1-1 | once | TRBV6-5
TGTGCCAGCAGCCTAATGGGCCCCTCTGGAAACACCATATATTTT | CASSLMGPSGNTIYF | - | TRBJ1-3 | - | TRBV14